The 28 T cell receptor beta chains below were found in one sample sequenced in a study of T-cell reconstitution after alpha-beta-depleted transplantation in children. For TCRbeta, the library was prepared with unique molecular identifiers. TCRdb used MiXCR to reprocess the PCR reads, holding one entry per CDR3 protein. Of roughly 400,000 distinct CDR3 sequences in the sample, 43% were seen once. Here the sequenced sample was PBMCs, taken before TCRalphabeta/CD19-depleted stem cell transplant. The receptors originated from a girl aged 2 to 9 with aplastic anemia, due to receive a stem cell transplant.

This clonotype came up a few times. The chain is built from TRBV27 and TRBJ1-5, with a weak D call TRBD1 (6 bases). V was clipped by 5 bases and J by 3 bases, with 17 bases between them. The CDR3 covers 16 residues. In germline, CDR1 is MNHEY, CDR2 SMNVEV (reference sequence). The CDR3 coding sequence is TGTGCCAGCAGTCCCCGAGGGGGGGTGGTCAATCAGCCCCAGCATTTT. Protein: CASSPRGGVVNQPQHF.

This clonotype was observed at least ten times. The chain recombines TRBV20-1 with TRBJ2-1; no reliable D call. This CDR3 comprises 12 residues. The germline gives CDR1 DFQATT, CDR2 SNEGSKA (reference sequence). In nucleotides, the CDR3 is TGCAGCCCGCGTGGTTCCTACAATGAGCAGTTCTTC. Its protein product is CSPRGSYNEQFF.

The chain employs TRBV6-6 and TRBJ2-1; unclear D gene. Trimming stripped 5 bases from V and 11 bases from J, with 10 bases between. Germline V gene lookup returns CDR1 MNHNY and CDR2 SVGAGI (reference sequence). This CDR3 has 11 amino acids. The CDR3 DNA reads TGTGCCAGCAGTCCTAACGGGCAGCAGTTCTTC. This encodes CASSPNGQQFF.

The sample holds a few counts of this clonotype. The V call is TRBV7-2, the J call TRBJ1-2; maybe TRBD1 (5 bases). V was clipped by 5 bases and J by 0 bases, with 16 bases between them. This CDR3 region has 16 residues. Germline V lookup: CDR1 SGHTA, CDR2 FQGNSA. The CDR3 sequence: CASSDTLGGTNYGYTF. The CDR3 DNA reads as TGTGCCAGCAGCGATACCCTCGGGGGGACTAACTATGGCTACACCTTC. The full variable domain, with the rest looked up from reference TRBV7-2 and TRBJ1-2, is GAGVSQSPSNKVTEKGKDVELRCDPISGHTALYWYRQSLGQGLEFLIYFQGNSAPDKSGLPSDRFSAERTGGSVSTLTIQRTQQEDSAVYLCASSDTLGGTNYGYTFGSGTRLTVV.

CDR3 region: CATRASDRSPPYEQYF. CDR3 nucleotide sequence: TGTGCCACCAGGGCGTCTGACAGATCGCCTCCCTACGAGCAGTACTTC. The J gene is TRBJ2-7, the V gene TRBV15; TRBD1 might be the D (5 bases). Germline loops: CDR1 LNHNV, CDR2 YYDKDF (reference sequence). The CDR3 spans 16 residues. V shed 6 bases and J shed 2 bases, with 20 bases lying between them.

This clonotype was seen ten or more times. In DNA, the CDR3 is TGTGCCAGCAGCCCAAATGGACAGGGCGAGCAGTACTTC. Translating gives CASSPNGQGEQYF. This chain uses TRBV7-9 with TRBJ2-7; 8 bases line up with TRBD1. V trimming: 5 bases; J trimming: 6 bases; junction bases outside the gene matches: 6. This CDR3 is built from 13 residues. Germline V gives CDR1 SEHNR, CDR2 FQNEAQ (reference sequence).

The V call is TRBV18, the J call TRBJ2-5, with no clear D. This CDR3 has 14 residues. Trimming took 0 bases from V and 4 from J, leaving 9 bases between them. The germline V gene has CDR1 KGHSH and CDR2 LQKENI. This CDR3 is CASSPPPGRETQYF. The CDR3 DNA is TGTGCCAGCTCACCACCACCAGGAAGAGAGACCCAGTACTTC.

The chain employs TRBV6-1 and TRBJ1-4; D is ambiguous. Looked up from germline, CDR1 is MNHNS and CDR2 is SASEGT. V dropped 4 bases and J dropped 10 bases, with 22 bases sitting between them. The CDR3 contains 16 residues. DNA of the CDR3: TGTGCCAGCAGTGCAACCGGCGTCGGGATATCGGCAAAACTGTTTTTT. Its translation: CASSATGVGISAKLFF.

This clonotype showed up just a few times. CDR3 residues: CSAGLSRGSEKLFF. CDR3 nucleotide sequence: TGCAGTGCCGGACTTTCGAGGGGGAGTGAAAAACTGTTTTTT. The rearrangement links TRBV20-1 to TRBJ1-4; maybe TRBD1 (6 bases). This CDR3 contains 14 residues. Germline V gene lookup returns CDR1 DFQATT and CDR2 SNEGSKA (reference sequence). V lost 6 bases and J 7 bases, leaving 18 bases between the germline ends.

This clonotype has a handful of counts. J is TRBJ1-2 and V is TRBV20-1; D is possibly TRBD1 (5 bases). The ends were cut back, 6 bases at V and 0 bases at J, with 11 bases in the middle. Germline V gives CDR1 DFQATT, CDR2 SNEGSKA (reference sequence). The CDR3 covers 13 residues. The CDR3 DNA follows: TGCAGTGCCGGGGACTCGACTAACTATGGCTACACCTTC. As protein: CSAGDSTNYGYTF.

This clonotype appeared once. The chain links TRBV20-1 to TRBJ2-7, with TRBD1 matching over 9 bases. Germline V lookup: CDR1 DFQATT, CDR2 SNEGSKA (reference sequence). The CDR3 is 14 amino acids. Trimming took 3 bases from V and 5 from J; bases not matched to a gene: 8. The CDR3 is CSASPLQGANEQYF. The CDR3 DNA reads as TGCAGTGCTAGCCCATTACAGGGGGCAAACGAGCAGTACTTC.

This clonotype was picked up many times. This sequence joins TRBV12-3 or TRBV12-4 and TRBJ2-2; 9 nucleotides match TRBD2. Germline trimming cut 1 base from V and 8 bases from J; bases unmatched to any gene: 8. The CDR3 is 16 amino acids. DNA of the CDR3: TGTGCCAGCAGTTTAGGTGCGGGAGGGCCTTCTGGGGAGCTGTTTTTT. This gives the protein CASSLGAGGPSGELFF.

The sample holds many counts of this clonotype. V is TRBV5-5 and J is TRBJ2-7; the D call may be TRBD1 or TRBD2 (5 bases each). V lost 3 bases and J lost 10, with 14 bases in between. The CDR3 covers 12 residues. Germline CDR1 reads SGHKS; CDR2 reads YYEKEE (reference sequence). The CDR3 here is CASSWDGDSQYF. CDR3 sequence (DNA): TGTGCCAGCAGCTGGGACGGTGACAGCCAGTACTTC.

The chain combines TRBV20-1 with TRBJ2-7, with 8 bases lining up with TRBD1. V shed 6 bases and J 2 bases; nucleotides not matched to a gene: 6. This CDR3 comprises 13 residues. Germline V gives CDR1 DFQATT, CDR2 SNEGSKA (reference sequence). CDR3 DNA: TGCAGTGCCCAGGACAGGGAGCCCTACGAGCAGTACTTC. Translating gives CSAQDREPYEQYF.

The gene calls are TRBV7-9 and TRBJ2-5, with 8 bases identical to TRBD2. The CDR3 has 16 amino acids. V was pared by 7 bases and J by 2 bases, with 12 bases of the junction left unmatched. The germline V gene has CDR1 SEHNR and CDR2 FQNEAQ (reference sequence). As DNA, the CDR3 is TGTGCCAGCACCCACTGGTCTTTAGCGGGACAAGAGACCCAGTACTTC. It specifies CASTHWSLAGQETQYF.

V and J are TRBV30 and TRBJ1-5, with no clear D. The germline gives CDR1 GTSNPN, CDR2 SVGIG (reference sequence). V was shortened by 2 bases and J by 5 bases, with 13 bases between the two germline ends. The CDR3 loop spans 14 amino acids. Here the CDR3 reads CAWSSRLSHQPQHF. DNA of the CDR3: TGTGCCTGGAGTTCACGGTTATCCCATCAGCCCCAGCATTTT.

The chain has TRBV7-9 and TRBJ2-7, with 8 nucleotides matching TRBD1. CDR3 length equals 15 residues. V gave up 2 bases and J gave up 1 base; unmatched junction bases: 4. Germline CDR1 reads SEHNR; CDR2 reads FQNEAQ (reference sequence). CDR3 protein: CASSLNRGSSYEQYF. The CDR3 coding sequence is TGTGCCAGCAGCTTAAACAGGGGGTCGTCCTACGAGCAGTACTTC.

The chain joins TRBV19 to TRBJ1-1; D call uncertain. This CDR3 comprises 14 residues. Germline V lookup: CDR1 LNHDA, CDR2 SQIVND (reference sequence). V lost 5 bases to trimming and J lost 0 bases, with 10 bases between them. For the CDR3, the DNA is TGTGCCAGTAGTCCCCTACGTTTGAACACTGAAGCTTTCTTT. This sequence encodes CASSPLRLNTEAFF.

The chain carries TRBV5-1 and TRBJ2-3; no clear D gene. The germline V and J ends were trimmed by 4 bases and 6 bases, with 12 bases remaining between them. The CDR3 totals 13 residues. Germline CDR1 reads SGHRS; CDR2 reads YFSETQ. The CDR3 bases are TGCGCCAGCAGCCCGGACGGCTGGGATACGCAGTATTTT. It specifies CASSPDGWDTQYF.

This clonotype was detected ten times or more. The chain joins TRBV28 to TRBJ2-7, with no clear D. Germline CDR1 is MDHEN and CDR2 is SYDVKM. This CDR3 contains 13 residues. Trimming removed 6 bases from V and 2 bases from J, with 11 bases in between. The CDR3 DNA is TGTGCCAGCAGCCTTTCCATCCCCTACGAGCAGTACTTC. Encoded protein: CASSLSIPYEQYF.

For this clonotype: A much larger clone lies a single base off, so this may be a read error. The CDR3 DNA sequence: TGCGCCAGCAGCTTCTTGGGACAGGGGGAGTCCTTC. Its translation is CASSFLGQGESF. This sequence joins TRBV5-1 and TRBJ2-1, with 11 positions matching TRBD1. The germline gives CDR1 SGHRS, CDR2 YFSETQ. This CDR3 spans 12 amino acids.

This clonotype was detected only a few times. The J gene is TRBJ2-7, the V gene TRBV29-1, with 7 nucleotides matching TRBD1. CDR1 and CDR2 (germline): SQVTM, ANQGSEA. Losses at the gene ends were 3 bases for V and 7 bases for J; bases not matched to a gene: 9. This CDR3 is 13 amino acids long. CDR3 loop: CSVELGRGWEQYF. In DNA, the CDR3 is TGCAGCGTTGAGTTAGGCAGGGGGTGGGAGCAGTACTTC.

This clonotype showed up many times. V is TRBV20-1 and J is TRBJ2-1, with TRBD2 identical over 11 bases. The CDR3 has 15 amino acids. After removal of 5 bases from V and 7 bases from J, the junction contained 10 bases not matched to a gene. Germline-derived CDR1 and CDR2 are DFQATT and SNEGSKA (reference sequence). Here the CDR3 reads CSADNSGRAWNEQFF. CDR3 bases: TGCAGTGCTGACAATAGCGGGAGGGCCTGGAATGAGCAGTTCTTC.

In its sample, this clonotype was seen many times. This sequence joins TRBV7-2 and TRBJ2-6; no reliable D call. CDR3 length equals 11 residues. V was shortened by 7 bases and J by 11 bases, with 9 bases between the two germline ends. Germline CDR1 SGHTA, CDR2 FQGNSA. CDR3 in DNA: TGTGCCAGCACCCTTGTTCACGTCCTGACTTTC. It codes for CASTLVHVLTF.

The chain joins TRBV6-1 to TRBJ1-5; TRBD1 matches 8 bases. CDR1 and CDR2 (germline): MNHNS, SASEGT. The CDR3 length is 15 residues. V lost 6 bases and J lost 2; bases outside the gene matches: 6. The CDR3 sequence is CASRKTGGGNQPQHF. The CDR3 DNA reads as TGTGCCAGCAGAAAAACAGGGGGGGGCAATCAGCCCCAGCATTTT.

The V call is TRBV5-1, the J call TRBJ2-7, with D possibly TRBD2 on 5 matching bases. Trimming stripped 4 bases from V and 0 bases from J, with 11 bases between. The germline V gene has CDR1 SGHRS and CDR2 YFSETQ. The CDR3 contains 14 residues. CDR3 protein: CASSHGMGSYEQYF. CDR3 nucleotide sequence: TGCGCCAGCAGCCACGGGATGGGCTCCTACGAGCAGTACTTC.

The chain uses TRBV7-6 and TRBJ2-2, with D possibly TRBD2 on 5 matching bases. CDR1 and CDR2 from the germline V gene are SGHVS and FNYEAQ. The CDR3 contains 18 residues. V lost 2 bases and J 1 base, leaving 17 bases between the germline ends. The CDR3 bases are TGTGCCAGCAGCTTAATCTTAGCGCCCACAGAGAACACCGGGGAGCTGTTTTTT. It yields the protein CASSLILAPTENTGELFF.

This clonotype was seen more than once but under ten times. The rearrangement joins TRBV12-3 or TRBV12-4 to TRBJ1-6; D unresolved. The V end was cut by 4 bases, the J end by 0 bases, with 13 bases between. This CDR3 comprises 17 residues. The CDR3 here is CASSSYVSSSYNSPLHF. CDR3 in DNA: TGTGCCAGCAGTTCGTATGTCTCCAGCTCCTATAATTCACCCCTCCACTTT.